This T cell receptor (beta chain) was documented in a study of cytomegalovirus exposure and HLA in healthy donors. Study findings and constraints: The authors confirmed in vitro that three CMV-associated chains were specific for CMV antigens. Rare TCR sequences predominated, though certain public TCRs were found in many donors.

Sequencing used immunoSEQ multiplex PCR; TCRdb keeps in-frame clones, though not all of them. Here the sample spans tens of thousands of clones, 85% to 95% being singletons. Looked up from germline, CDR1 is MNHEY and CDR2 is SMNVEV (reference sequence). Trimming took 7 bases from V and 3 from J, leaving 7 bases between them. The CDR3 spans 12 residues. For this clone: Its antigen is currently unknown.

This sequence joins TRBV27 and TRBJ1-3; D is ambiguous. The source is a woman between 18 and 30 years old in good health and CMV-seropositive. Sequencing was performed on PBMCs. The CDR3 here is CASMSGGNTIYF. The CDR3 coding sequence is TGTGCCAGCATGTCAGGTGGAAACACCATATATTTT.